These 25 T cell receptor beta chains were all obtained from the same sample, sequenced in a study of early T cells in non-severe SARS-CoV-2 infection. Each CDR3 protein is one row after TCRdb ran MiXCR on the 5' RACE reads. This sample yields roughly 46,000 distinct CDR3 sequences, of which approximately 7.1% are seen a single time; roughly 5% belongs to the top ten. The specimen was whole blood. These receptors originate from an adult who was a healthcare worker with PCR-confirmed SARS-CoV-2 infection or an uninfected control (not recorded which).

This sequence joins TRBV7-9 and TRBJ2-6; 7 bases are a match to TRBD1. J was trimmed by 0 bases and V by 4 bases; bases with no gene match: 3. There are 16 residues in the CDR3. Germline values: CDR1 SEHNR, CDR2 FQNEAQ (reference sequence). CDR3 in amino acids: CASSWDRYSGANVLTF. In DNA, the CDR3 is TGTGCCAGCAGCTGGGACAGATACTCTGGGGCCAACGTCCTGACTTTC.

This clonotype is medium-sized within its sample. CDR3 nucleotide sequence: TGTGCCACCAGCAGGGGTCGGGGACTAAATGAGCAGTTCTTC. This sequence encodes CATSRGRGLNEQFF. V and J are TRBV15 and TRBJ2-1; 7 positions agree with TRBD2. The V gene's germline CDR1 is LNHNV and CDR2 YYDKDF (reference sequence). CDR3 length: 14 residues. After removal of 3 bases from V and 7 bases from J, the junction contained 6 bases not matched to a gene.

This clonotype was observed a handful of times. The chain couples TRBV4-3 to TRBJ1-5; D might be TRBD1 (5 bases). In germline, CDR1 is LGHNA, CDR2 YSLEER. The CDR3 length is 16 residues. Trimming cost V 0 bases and J 6 bases, with 15 bases left between them. In nucleotides, the CDR3 is TGCGCCAGCAGCCAAGATGGGGCAGCTCAGGGTCAGCCCCAGCATTTT. This sequence encodes CASSQDGAAQGQPQHF.

The chain uses TRBV5-1 and TRBJ2-3; possibly TRBD2 for D (6 bases). V lost 3 bases and J 2 bases, leaving 13 bases between the germline ends. The germline V gene encodes CDR1 SGHRS and CDR2 YFSETQ. The CDR3 has 15 amino acids. CDR3 loop: CASSSWGTPTDTQYF. CDR3 DNA: TGCGCCAGCAGCTCTTGGGGGACTCCCACAGATACGCAGTATTTT.

This clonotype appeared a few times. A junction end diverges from the germline sequence, so it may reflect a read error. The V and J genes are TRBV7-9 and TRBJ1-6; 10 bases fit TRBD1. The CDR3 has 16 residues. CDR1 and CDR2 from the germline V gene are SEHNR and FQNEAQ (reference sequence). CDR3 region: CASSLGTGGGNSPLHF. The CDR3 region has the DNA TGTGCCAGCAGCTTAGGGACAGGGGGTGGCAATTCACCCCTCCATTTT.

The V call is TRBV20-1, the J call TRBJ2-7, with TRBD2 identical over 9 bases. In germline, CDR1 is DFQATT, CDR2 SNEGSKA (reference sequence). The CDR3 has 14 residues. The junction had 6 bases not matched to a gene; V was cut back by 3 bases and J by 3 bases. The chain's CDR3 is CSASRAGGNYEQYF. CDR3 DNA: TGCAGTGCTAGTCGAGCGGGGGGTAACTACGAGCAGTACTTC.

In its sample, this clonotype was seen many times. The V call is TRBV4-1, the J call TRBJ1-2; no clear D. The CDR3 runs to 14 residues. From germline, CDR1 is MGHRA and CDR2 YSYEKL. Trimming took 0 bases from V and 9 from J, leaving 14 bases between them. CDR3: CASSQDPAGESYTF. CDR3 nucleotide sequence: TGCGCCAGCAGCCAAGATCCGGCGGGAGAAAGCTACACCTTC.

This clonotype was observed a few times. CDR3 DNA: TGTGCCAGGACCCCCACGCCCGACACCTTAGCCAAAAACATTCAGTACTTC. As protein: CARTPTPDTLAKNIQYF. The gene calls are TRBV12-3 or TRBV12-4 and TRBJ2-4; D is uncertain. Trimming stripped 9 bases from V and 0 bases from J, with 21 bases between. The CDR3 spans 17 residues.

By sample fraction, this clonotype is medium-sized. The V gene is TRBV2, the J gene TRBJ2-7, with 10 bases that match TRBD2. In germline, CDR1 is SNHLY, CDR2 FYNNEI. This CDR3 has 13 amino acids. After removal of 10 bases from V and 2 bases from J, the junction contained 5 bases not matched to a gene. The CDR3 sequence is CATTSGATYEQYF. CDR3 coding DNA: TGTGCCACCACTAGCGGGGCCACCTACGAGCAGTACTTC.

In its sample, this clonotype was seen many times. The chain couples TRBV20-1 to TRBJ1-5; 7 bases map to TRBD1. The CDR3 is 14 residues long. V lost 1 base and J lost 6; bases outside the gene matches: 6. The germline CDR1 and CDR2 sequences are DFQATT and SNEGSKA (reference sequence). For the CDR3, the DNA is TGCAGTGCTAGAGTAGGGGGCCGCGGTCAGCCCCAGCATTTT. Amino acid sequence: CSARVGGRGQPQHF.

The CDR3 sequence is CASNPVQISYNEQFF. The CDR3 DNA reads as TGTGCCAGCAACCCGGTCCAGATCTCCTACAATGAGCAGTTCTTC. This chain links TRBV2 with TRBJ2-1; D ambiguous. CDR1 is SNHLY and CDR2 is FYNNEI in the germline V gene. The CDR3 is 15 amino acids. V shed 7 bases and J shed 0 bases, with 13 bases lying between them. The variable domain in full, completed from reference TRBV2 and TRBJ2-1, reads EPEVTQTPSHQVTQMGQEVILRCVPISNHLYFYWYRQILGQKVEFLVSFYNNEISEKSEIFDDQFSVERPDGSNFTLKIRSTKLEDSAMYFCASNPVQISYNEQFFGPGTRLTVL.

V and J are TRBV7-9 and TRBJ2-5, with no clear D. The germline V gene has CDR1 SEHNR and CDR2 FQNEAQ (reference sequence). CDR3 length: 12 residues. V dropped 3 bases and J dropped 5 bases, with 7 bases sitting between them. CDR3 amino acids: CASSFAVETQYF. In DNA form, the CDR3 reads TGTGCCAGCAGCTTTGCCGTGGAGACCCAGTACTTC.

This clonotype was detected ten times or more. The chain carries TRBV3-1 and TRBJ1-2, with D possibly being TRBD1 (5 bases). With 4 bases removed from V and 7 bases from J, the gap between germline ends came to 19 bases. This CDR3 spans 15 amino acids. Germline CDR1 LGHDT, CDR2 YNNKEL (reference sequence). CDR3 in amino acids: CASSPTGVIGAGYTF. CDR3 coding DNA: TGTGCCAGCAGCCCAACGGGGGTAATAGGGGCTGGCTACACCTTC.

This clonotype turned up a few times. V gene TRBV20-1 combines with J gene TRBJ1-6; possibly TRBD1 for D (6 bases). V lost 6 bases to trimming and J lost 6 bases, with 12 bases between them. This CDR3 spans 13 amino acids. CDR1 is DFQATT and CDR2 is SNEGSKA in the germline V gene (reference sequence). Written as DNA, the CDR3 is TGCAGTGCCCCACAGGGACTTAATTCACCCCTCCACTTT. As protein: CSAPQGLNSPLHF.

This chain uses TRBV9 with TRBJ2-7, with no clear D. The CDR3 has 14 amino acids. Germline V gene data show CDR1 as SGDLS and CDR2 as YYNGEE. V lost 0 bases and J lost 3, with 10 bases in between. The chain's CDR3 is CASSVADSDYEQYF. In DNA form, the CDR3 reads TGTGCCAGCAGCGTAGCTGACTCAGACTACGAGCAGTACTTC. The entire variable domain, with the rest obtained from reference TRBV9 and TRBJ2-7, is as follows: DSGVTQTPKHLITATGQRVTLRCSPRSGDLSVYWYQQSLDQGLQFLIQYYNGEERAKGNILERFSAQQFPDLHSELNLSSLELGDSALYFCASSVADSDYEQYFGPGTRLTVT.

This clonotype was seen many times. The chain uses TRBV19 and TRBJ2-3, with D perhaps TRBD2 (7 bases). Trimming removed 5 bases from V and 1 base from J, with 13 bases in between. CDR3 size: 15 residues. The germline CDR1 and CDR2 sequences are LNHDA and SQIVND (reference sequence). CDR3 nucleotide sequence: TGTGCCAGTAGTCCGCGGGGGCAAGGCACAGATACGCAGTATTTT. Its protein is CASSPRGQGTDTQYF. Full variable domain (rest looked up from reference TRBV19 and TRBJ2-3): DGGITQSPKYLFRKEGQNVTLSCEQNLNHDAMYWYRQDPGQGLRLIYYSQIVNDFQKGDIAEGYSVSREKKESFPLTVTSAQKNPTAFYLCASSPRGQGTDTQYFGPGTRLTVL.

Ten or more counts support this clonotype. The rearrangement links TRBV20-1 to TRBJ2-3, with 10 bases that match TRBD2. V shed 1 base and J 5 bases; nucleotides not matched to a gene: 6. CDR1 and CDR2 from the germline V gene are DFQATT and SNEGSKA (reference sequence). The CDR3 is 15 residues long. In DNA form, the CDR3 reads TGCAGTGCTAGAGGCAGCGGGGGGGCAGGAGATACGCAGTATTTT. Protein sequence: CSARGSGGAGDTQYF.

This clonotype has just a few counts. This chain connects TRBV20-1 to TRBJ2-6; 12 positions agree with TRBD1. The germline CDR1 and CDR2 sequences are DFQATT and SNEGSKA (reference sequence). CDR3 length: 19 amino acids. Trimming cost V 2 bases and J 2 bases; bases outside gene matches: 10. The chain's CDR3 is CSARIPPGQGAAGANVLTF. The CDR3 nucleotides are TGCAGTGCTAGAATACCTCCGGGACAGGGGGCTGCTGGGGCCAACGTCCTGACTTTC.

In its sample, this clonotype was seen many times. The gene calls are TRBV20-1 and TRBJ1-6; D gene unclear. Germline V gene data show CDR1 as DFQATT and CDR2 as SNEGSKA (reference sequence). The V and J ends lost 4 bases and 8 bases respectively, with 12 bases between them. The CDR3 runs to 13 residues. The CDR3 sequence: CSATETNHSPLHF. The CDR3 DNA is TGCAGTGCTACCGAAACTAACCATTCACCCCTCCACTTT.

This clonotype was recorded at least ten times. V usage is TRBV11-1 and J usage is TRBJ2-2, with TRBD2 matching 9 bases. Germline values: CDR1 SGHAT, CDR2 FQDESV (reference sequence). There are 17 residues in the CDR3. V gave up 0 bases and J gave up 2 bases; unmatched junction bases: 4. The CDR3 protein is CASSLASGLANTGELFF. CDR3 in DNA: TGTGCCAGCAGCTTAGCCTCGGGACTAGCAAACACCGGGGAGCTGTTTTTT.

This clonotype was seen ten or more times. The chain uses TRBV19 and TRBJ1-4; TRBD1 matches at 8 bases. Germline V lookup: CDR1 LNHDA, CDR2 SQIVND (reference sequence). The CDR3 sequence is 13 residues long. The V and J ends lost 6 bases and 8 bases, in that order; junction bases with no gene match: 5. This chain's CDR3 is CASSPDREEKLFF. The CDR3 region has the DNA TGTGCCAGTAGCCCGGACAGGGAGGAAAAACTGTTTTTT.

At least ten counts were recorded for this clonotype. V is TRBV15 and J is TRBJ1-3, with TRBD1 identical over 8 bases. The V gene end was trimmed by 0 bases and the J gene end by 0 bases; junction bases not matched to a gene: 4. Germline V gene lookup returns CDR1 LNHNV and CDR2 YYDKDF (reference sequence). This CDR3 has 17 residues. CDR3 coding DNA: TGTGCCACCAGCAGAGATTTAACAGGGGGCTCTGGAAACACCATATATTTT. Translating it yields CATSRDLTGGSGNTIYF.

Only a few counts were recorded for this clonotype. J is TRBJ2-7 and V is TRBV7-6, with 7 bases identical to TRBD2. The CDR3 is 15 amino acids. Per the germline V gene, CDR1 is SGHVS and CDR2 is FNYEAQ. The J segment lost 6 bases and the V segment lost 1 base, leaving 9 bases of the junction unmatched. CDR3 in DNA: TGTGCCAGCAGCTTAGGGTCCGGCGGGGAGGGCGAGCAGTACTTC. As protein: CASSLGSGGEGEQYF. The full variable domain, its missing parts supplied by reference TRBV7-6 and TRBJ2-7, is GAGVSQSPRYKVTKRGQDVALRCDPISGHVSLYWYRQALGQGPEFLTYFNYEAQQDKSGLPNDRFSAERPEGSISTLTIQRTEQRDSAMYRCASSLGSGGEGEQYFGPGTRLTVT.

In its sample, this clonotype was seen many times. The chain is built from TRBV20-1 and TRBJ2-3, with D perhaps matching TRBD2 (6 bases). CDR3 length equals 14 residues. V lost 3 bases and J lost 5, with 15 bases in between. The germline gives CDR1 DFQATT, CDR2 SNEGSKA (reference sequence). In DNA, the CDR3 is TGCAGTGCTAGTAGCGGAGGCAACTTAGATACGCAGTATTTT. Its translation: CSASSGGNLDTQYF.

This clonotype was picked up a small number of times. The rearrangement uses TRBV5-5 and TRBJ1-3; D gene unclear. Per germline, CDR1 SGHKS and CDR2 YYEKEE (reference sequence). This CDR3 contains 15 residues. Trimming cost V 0 bases and J 0 bases, with 7 bases left between them. CDR3 DNA: TGTGCCAGCAGCTTGGAACGGTTCTCTGGAAACACCATATATTTT. Its translation: CASSLERFSGNTIYF.